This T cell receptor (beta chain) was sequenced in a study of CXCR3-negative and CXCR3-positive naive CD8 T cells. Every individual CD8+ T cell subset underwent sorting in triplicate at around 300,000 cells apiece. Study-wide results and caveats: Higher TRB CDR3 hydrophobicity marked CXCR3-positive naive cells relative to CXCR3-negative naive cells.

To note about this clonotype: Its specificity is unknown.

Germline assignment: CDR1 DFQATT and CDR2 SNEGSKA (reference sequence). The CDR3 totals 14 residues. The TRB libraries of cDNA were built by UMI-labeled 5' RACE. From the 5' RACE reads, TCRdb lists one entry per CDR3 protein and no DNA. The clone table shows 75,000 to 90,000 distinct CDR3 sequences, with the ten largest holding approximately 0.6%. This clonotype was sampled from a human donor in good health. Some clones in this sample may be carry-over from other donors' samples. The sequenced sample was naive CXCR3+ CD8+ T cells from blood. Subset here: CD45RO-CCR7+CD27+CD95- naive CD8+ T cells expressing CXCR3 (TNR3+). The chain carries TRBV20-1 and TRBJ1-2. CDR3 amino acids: CSAPPGTAGYGYTF.